This passage covers 13 T cell receptor beta chains from one sample sequenced in a study of graft-versus-host responses after intestinal transplantation. Clones were sequenced by immunoSEQ multiplex PCR, and TCRdb holds only the in-frame ones, with some missing. The table includes some 15,000 clones, approximately 70% detected once. From the graft tissue, intraepithelial and lamina propria lymphocytes were released through processing. Source: ileum tissue, taken approximately 780 days after intestinal transplantation. All receptors derive from a human patient who received an intestinal transplant, so some T cells may come from the graft donor.

The gene calls are TRBV11-2 and TRBJ2-4, with D unresolved. CDR1 is SGHAT and CDR2 is FQNNGV in the germline V gene. V lost 0 bases, J lost 10 bases, and 7 bases lay in between. This CDR3 is 12 amino acids long. The CDR3 DNA reads TGTGCCAGCAGCTTAGATGGAAGGATTCAGTACTTC. This encodes CASSLDGRIQYF.

The chain couples TRBV7-2 to TRBJ2-5, with D perhaps TRBD1 (6 bases). The DNA end is a closer match to TRBJ2-7, so the J assignment may be wrong. The germline V gene has CDR1 SGHTA and CDR2 FQGNSA. The CDR3 has 13 residues. The CDR3 loop reads CASSLFRGYEQYF. The CDR3 nucleotides read TGTGCCAGCAGCTTGTTCAGGGGATACGAGCAGTACTTC.

The chain carries TRBV19 and TRBJ2-2, with D tentatively TRBD2 (7 bases). Germline loops: CDR1 LNHDA, CDR2 SQIVND (reference sequence). CDR3 size: 15 residues. V lost 4 bases, J lost 7 bases, and 16 bases lay in between. The CDR3 nucleotides read TGTGCCAGTAGTACAGGGGAGGGTATCAACGGGGAGCTGTTTTTT. Translating it yields CASSTGEGINGELFF.

This clone appeared once. The V and J genes are TRBV7-2 and TRBJ1-2, with D possibly being TRBD1 (5 bases). Germline loops: CDR1 SGHTA, CDR2 FQGNSA. The CDR3 is made up of 15 amino acids. Trimming removed 5 bases from V and 1 base from J, with 14 bases in between. The CDR3 spells CASSQGEGFNYGYTF. The CDR3 bases are TGTGCCAGCAGCCAAGGGGAGGGCTTTAACTATGGCTACACCTTC. The full variable domain, rest sourced from reference TRBV7-2 and TRBJ1-2, is GAGVSQSPSNKVTEKGKDVELRCDPISGHTALYWYRQSLGQGLEFLIYFQGNSAPDKSGLPSDRFSAERTGGSVSTLTIQRTQQEDSAVYLCASSQGEGFNYGYTFGSGTRLTVV.

The chain couples TRBV19 to TRBJ2-3; a weak D match, TRBD1 (6 bases). Trimming cost V 9 bases and J 4 bases, with 17 bases left between them. This CDR3 is 14 amino acids long. CDR1 and CDR2 (germline): LNHDA, SQIVND (reference sequence). CDR3 amino acids: CASSTQGGSDTQYF. The CDR3 nucleotides are TGTGCCAGCTCCACACAGGGTGGGTCAGATACGCAGTATTTT.

This clone was detected only a few times. The chain is built from TRBV11-2 and TRBJ1-5, with 7 nucleotides matching TRBD1. Per germline, CDR1 SGHAT and CDR2 FQNNGV. This CDR3 is built from 14 residues. The trim removed 5 bases at V and 5 bases at J, leaving 6 bases unmatched. The CDR3 DNA reads as TGTGCCAGCAGCCCGAGACAGGGACATCAGCCCCAGCATTTT. Translating it yields CASSPRQGHQPQHF.

The chain uses TRBV7-9 and TRBJ2-5, with D maybe TRBD1 (6 bases). Germline CDR1 reads SEHNR; CDR2 reads FQNEAQ (reference sequence). The CDR3 contains 15 residues. The ends were cut back, 2 bases at V and 1 base at J, with 11 bases in the middle. In nucleotides, the CDR3 is TGTGCCAGCAGCTTAATGGGGGCGATCCAAGAGACCCAGTACTTC. It encodes CASSLMGAIQETQYF.

This clone occurred once. The chain has TRBV7-9 and TRBJ1-2; D is undetermined. CDR1 is SEHNR and CDR2 is FQNEAQ in the germline V gene (reference sequence). The CDR3 is 14 residues long. With 0 bases removed from V and 7 bases from J, the gap between germline ends came to 12 bases. The DNA of the CDR3 is TGTGCCAGCAGCTTAGCCACAGCATTAGGTGGCTACACCTTC. Amino acids: CASSLATALGGYTF.

This clone was detected only a few times. The gene calls are TRBV5-1 and TRBJ2-1; D is tentatively TRBD1 or TRBD2 (7 bases each). Germline CDR1 SGHRS, CDR2 YFSETQ. CDR3 length: 16 amino acids. Trimming stripped 4 bases from V and 4 bases from J, with 18 bases between. The CDR3 protein is CASSPPTGEGYNEQFF. The CDR3 region has the DNA TGCGCCAGCAGCCCCCCAACAGGGGAGGGATACAATGAGCAGTTCTTC.

The chain carries TRBV30 and TRBJ2-5, with 10 bases lining up with TRBD1. The CDR3 has 15 amino acids. V was clipped by 2 bases and J by 2 bases; unmatched bases: 5. CDR1 and CDR2 from the germline V gene are GTSNPN and SVGIG (reference sequence). The CDR3 here is CAWSRDRGIQETQYF. Written as DNA, the CDR3 is TGTGCCTGGAGTCGGGACAGGGGAATTCAAGAGACCCAGTACTTC.

J is TRBJ1-2 and V is TRBV29-1; D remains ambiguous. V lost 6 bases to trimming and J lost 8 bases, with 7 bases between them. From germline, CDR1 is SQVTM and CDR2 ANQGSEA. This CDR3 has 9 residues. The CDR3 sequence is CSVGGGYTF. CDR3 sequence (DNA): TGCAGCGTCGGTGGAGGCTACACCTTC.

The chain combines TRBV7-2 with TRBJ1-2; no definite D call. Germline assignment: CDR1 SGHTA and CDR2 FQGNSA. The length of the CDR3 is 14 residues. Trimming took 5 bases from V and 3 from J, leaving 13 bases between them. The CDR3 loop reads CASSPGWADYGYTF. For the CDR3, the DNA is TGTGCCAGCAGCCCCGGATGGGCGGACTATGGCTACACCTTC.

This rearrangement joins TRBV4-1 to TRBJ1-2, with no clear D. Germline lookup yields CDR1 MGHRA and CDR2 YSYEKL. The CDR3 extends over 13 amino acids. V was trimmed by 2 bases and J by 2 bases, leaving 6 bases between them. In nucleotides, the CDR3 is TGCGCCAGCAGCCAAAAAACAAACTATGGCTACACCTTC. As protein: CASSQKTNYGYTF.